One and the same sample provided the 5 T cell receptor beta chains below, sequenced in a study of T cell responses to AZD1222 COVID-19 vaccine (TCRdb year 2021). Libraries were constructed by the immunoSEQ multiplex PCR assay. Entries here come from immuneACCESS through TCRdb and include only in-frame sequences with V and J called. Some clones fail to appear in such tables; in the studies checked, an unresolved V gene covers under half of the shortfall, and the cause of the remainder is unknown. The sample table lists fewer than 150,000 clones, roughly 90% of them with a count of one. The biggest ten clones account for about 10% of the sample. This specimen's time point label, per the study, means: baseline before first vaccination. The sequencing here drew on peripheral blood, taken on day 0 of AZD1222 vaccination. The source is an adult in good health.

V usage is TRBV5-5 and J usage is TRBJ1-2, with a tentative D call TRBD1 (5 bases). V was shortened by 1 base and J by 0 bases, with 7 bases between the two germline ends. The germline CDR1 and CDR2 sequences are SGHKS and YYEKEE (reference sequence). The CDR3 contains 14 residues. CDR3 protein: CASSLQGPNYGYTF. CDR3 bases: TGTGCCAGCAGCTTGCAGGGTCCTAACTATGGCTACACCTTC.

The chain uses TRBV6-5 and TRBJ1-4; tentative D call: TRBD1 (5 bases). V was shortened by 6 bases and J by 8 bases, with 13 bases between the two germline ends. Germline V lookup: CDR1 MNHEY, CDR2 SVGAGI. This CDR3 comprises 13 residues. CDR3 sequence: CASRVTAAEKLFF. CDR3 DNA: TGTGCCAGCAGGGTGACAGCGGCGGAAAAACTGTTTTTT.

In its sample, this clone was seen a few times. The V and J genes are TRBV4-3 and TRBJ2-7; D ambiguous. Trimming removed 0 bases at V and 7 bases at J, with 10 bases between. The CDR3 runs 13 residues. Germline assignment: CDR1 LGHNA and CDR2 YSLEER. The CDR3 reads CASSQDGLREQYF. The CDR3 region has the DNA TGCGCCAGCAGCCAAGATGGCCTTCGGGAGCAGTACTTC.

The chain carries TRBV7-9 and TRBJ2-5, with no clear D. This CDR3 has 11 residues. CDR1 is SEHNR, CDR2 FQNEAQ, per germline (reference sequence). Trimming left V 5 bases short and J 5 bases short, with 6 bases between. In DNA, the CDR3 is TGTGCCAGCAGCGTTGTGGAGACCCAGTACTTC. Its translation is CASSVVETQYF.

The rearrangement joins TRBV19 to TRBJ2-7, with a possible D match to TRBD1 (6 bases). Germline V lookup: CDR1 LNHDA, CDR2 SQIVND (reference sequence). CDR3 length equals 14 residues. V was clipped by 3 bases and J by 2 bases, with 11 bases between them. This CDR3 reads CASSITGTTYEQYF. For the CDR3, the DNA is TGTGCCAGTAGTATTACAGGGACGACCTACGAGCAGTACTTC.